This paragraph reports one T cell receptor (beta chain). The sample comes from a study of blood T cell repertoires in COVID-19. The protocol was immunoSEQ multiplex PCR, while the TCRdb copy is restricted to in-frame clones and leaves out a portion. The sample has around 250,000 clones; 70% to 90% are singletons. The V end was cut by 1 base, the J end by 0 bases, with 9 bases between. Germline-derived CDR1 and CDR2 are SGHTA and FQGNSA. CDR3 length equals 15 residues. V is TRBV7-2 and J is TRBJ1-2; D possibly corresponds to TRBD1 (5 bases). Sequencing was done on a sample of peripheral blood. This receptor was taken from a woman in her 30s with active or convalescent COVID-19. CDR3 coding DNA: TGTGCCAGCAGCTTAGACAGGCTTGCTAACTATGGCTACACCTTC. This sequence encodes CASSLDRLANYGYTF.